This T cell receptor beta chain appears in the sequencing data of a study of blood T cell repertoires in COVID-19. Study in general: T cells, B-cell-depleted T cells, or PBMCs supplied cDNA or gDNA.

The protocol was immunoSEQ multiplex PCR, while the TCRdb copy is restricted to in-frame clones and leaves out a portion. The sample includes tens of thousands of clones, around 80% seen only once; the top ten take approximately 7.3%. Trimming took 5 bases from V and 0 from J, leaving 12 bases between them. The CDR3 consists of 14 residues. From germline, CDR1 is SGHRS and CDR2 YFSETQ. The material sequenced was peripheral blood. The sequence was collected from a human donor in a cohort sampled during active COVID-19. The gene calls are TRBV5-1 and TRBJ2-7, with D possibly TRBD2 on 6 matching bases. The CDR3 is CASRRTGDSYEQYF. The CDR3 DNA reads TGCGCCAGCAGGCGTACGGGGGACTCCTACGAGCAGTACTTC.